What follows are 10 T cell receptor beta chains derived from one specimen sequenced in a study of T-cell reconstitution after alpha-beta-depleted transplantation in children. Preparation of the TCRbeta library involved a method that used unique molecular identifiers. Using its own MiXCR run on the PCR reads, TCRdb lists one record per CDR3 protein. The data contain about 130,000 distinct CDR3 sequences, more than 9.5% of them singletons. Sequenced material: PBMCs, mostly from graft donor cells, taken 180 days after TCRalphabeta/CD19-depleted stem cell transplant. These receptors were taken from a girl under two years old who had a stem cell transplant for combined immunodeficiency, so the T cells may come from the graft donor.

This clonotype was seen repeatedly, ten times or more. The CDR3 region has the DNA TGTGCCAGCAGCCCTTCGGCAGGGGGCTATTGGGAGACCCAGTACTTC. Translation gives CASSPSAGGYWETQYF. V is TRBV28 and J is TRBJ2-5, with 8 bases fitting TRBD1. The V gene's germline CDR1 is MDHEN and CDR2 SYDVKM. This CDR3 comprises 16 residues. After removal of 6 bases from V and 5 bases from J, the junction contained 14 bases not matched to a gene.

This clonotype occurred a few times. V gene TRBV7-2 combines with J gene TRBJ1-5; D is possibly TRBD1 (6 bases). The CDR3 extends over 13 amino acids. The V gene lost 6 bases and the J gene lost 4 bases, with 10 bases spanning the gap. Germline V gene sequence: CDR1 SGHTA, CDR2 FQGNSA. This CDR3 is CASSTGTNQPQHF. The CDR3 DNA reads TGTGCCAGCAGTACAGGGACTAATCAGCCCCAGCATTTT.

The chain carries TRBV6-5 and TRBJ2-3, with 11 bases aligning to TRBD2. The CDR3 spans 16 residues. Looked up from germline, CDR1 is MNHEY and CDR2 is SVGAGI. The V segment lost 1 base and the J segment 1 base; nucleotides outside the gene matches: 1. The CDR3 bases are TGTGCCAGCAGTTACTTGGGACTAGCGGGCACAGATACGCAGTATTTT. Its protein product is CASSYLGLAGTDTQYF.

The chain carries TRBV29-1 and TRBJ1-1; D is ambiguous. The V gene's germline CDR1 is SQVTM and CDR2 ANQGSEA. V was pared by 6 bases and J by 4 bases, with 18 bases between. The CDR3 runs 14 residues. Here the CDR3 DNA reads TGCAGCGTCCGCATGCGTTTAGGTAGCACTGAAGCTTTCTTT. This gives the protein CSVRMRLGSTEAFF.

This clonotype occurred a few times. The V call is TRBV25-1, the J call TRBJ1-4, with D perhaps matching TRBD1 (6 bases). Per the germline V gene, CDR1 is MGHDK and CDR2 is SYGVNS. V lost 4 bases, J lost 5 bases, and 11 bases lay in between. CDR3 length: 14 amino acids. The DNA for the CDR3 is TGTGCCAGCAGTGCCACAGGGCCCAATGAAAAACTGTTTTTT. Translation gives CASSATGPNEKLFF.

The CDR3 coding sequence is TGTGCCAGCAGTTTCACAGGGAGCTCCTACGAGCAGTACTTC. It codes for CASSFTGSSYEQYF. The rearrangement links TRBV28 to TRBJ2-7; TRBD1 is a possible D gene (6 bases). The CDR3 length is 14 residues. The germline V gene has CDR1 MDHEN and CDR2 SYDVKM. V was clipped by 3 bases and J by 0 bases, with 9 bases between them.

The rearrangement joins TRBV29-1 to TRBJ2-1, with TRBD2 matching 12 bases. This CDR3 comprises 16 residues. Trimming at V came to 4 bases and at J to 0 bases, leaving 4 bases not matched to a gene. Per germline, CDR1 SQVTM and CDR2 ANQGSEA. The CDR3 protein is CSVAGLAGSSYNEQFF. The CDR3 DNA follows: TGCAGCGTTGCAGGACTAGCGGGGAGCTCCTACAATGAGCAGTTCTTC.

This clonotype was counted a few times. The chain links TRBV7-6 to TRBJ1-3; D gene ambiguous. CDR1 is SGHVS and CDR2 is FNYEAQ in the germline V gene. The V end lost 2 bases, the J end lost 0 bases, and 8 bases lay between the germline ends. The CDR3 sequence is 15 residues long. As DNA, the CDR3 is TGTGCCAGCAGCTTAAGTAGTCTCTCTGGAAACACCATATATTTT. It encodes CASSLSSLSGNTIYF.

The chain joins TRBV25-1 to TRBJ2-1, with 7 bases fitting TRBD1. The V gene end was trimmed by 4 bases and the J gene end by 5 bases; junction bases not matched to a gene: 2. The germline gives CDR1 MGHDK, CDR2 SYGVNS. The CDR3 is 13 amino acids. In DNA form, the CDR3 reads TGTGCCAGCAGTGGACAGGGCCACAATGAGCAGTTCTTC. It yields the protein CASSGQGHNEQFF.

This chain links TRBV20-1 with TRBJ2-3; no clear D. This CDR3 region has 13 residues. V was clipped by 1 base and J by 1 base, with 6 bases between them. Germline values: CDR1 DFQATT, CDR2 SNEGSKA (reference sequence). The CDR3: CSARGIGTDTQYF. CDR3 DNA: TGCAGTGCTAGAGGCATAGGCACAGATACGCAGTATTTT.